This T cell receptor (beta chain) was recorded in a study of blood T cell repertoires in COVID-19. On the study more broadly: T cells, B-cell-depleted T cells, or PBMCs provided the cDNA or gDNA that served as material.

Sequenced by immunoSEQ multiplex PCR; TCRdb stores in-frame clones only, minus some. Of some 7,000 clones in the sample, roughly nine tenths were seen once. Sequencing input: peripheral blood. The clonotype originates from a human donor in a cohort sampled during active COVID-19. The donor label of this sample is uncertain.

The CDR3 nucleotides read TGTGCCAGCAGATGGGGACTAGCGGGACCCATCCTAGGGAATGAGCAGTTCTTC. This gives the protein CASRWGLAGPILGNEQFF. The rearrangement links TRBV5-8 to TRBJ2-1; TRBD2 aligns across 13 bases. From germline, CDR1 is SGHTS and CDR2 YDEGEE. Germline trimming cut 5 bases from V and 7 bases from J; bases unmatched to any gene: 15. CDR3 length: 18 residues.